A selection of T cell receptor beta chains follows, all from one sample in a study of T cell responses to AZD1222 COVID-19 vaccine. Measured with immunoSEQ multiplex PCR; TCRdb has only the in-frame clones, and not every one. Here the sample spans approximately 130,000 clones, 90% being singletons. The sequenced sample was peripheral blood, obtained on day 0 of AZD1222 vaccination. These receptor sequences come from an adult in good health. CDR3s include the opening cysteine and the closing phenylalanine or tryptophan. The D gene is left open where the match is weak. For some rows the clone size is stated as once, few or many, or as a class when expanded; others skip it.

TRBV28	TRBJ1-2	TRBD1	few	TGTGCCAGCAGTCCCCTTCGACAGGGGCCTGGCTATGGCTACACCTTC	CASSPLRQGPGYGYTF
TRBV5-1	TRBJ1-5	-	-	TGCGCCAGCAGCTTGGATCCAGGTAGAAGTCAGCCCCAGCATTTT	CASSLDPGRSQPQHF
TRBV6-5	TRBJ1-1	-	once	TGTGCCAGCGAGGTAGGACAGAACACTGAAGCTTTCTTT	CASEVGQNTEAFF
TRBV28	TRBJ2-7	-	-	TGTGCCAGCAGTTTACGTGGGGGAGGATTCTCCTACGAGCAGTACTTC	CASSLRGGGFSYEQYF
TRBV27	TRBJ1-3	TRBD1	-	TGTGCCAGCAGCCGAACCGGACAGGGTCCTGGAAACACCATATATTTT	CASSRTGQGPGNTIYF
TRBV24-1	TRBJ1-2	TRBD1	-	TGTGCCACCAGTGATGGACAGGGGGCGCGGAACTATGGCTACACCTTC	CATSDGQGARNYGYTF
TRBV7-7	TRBJ2-1	TRBD2	-	TGTGCTAGCAGCCCGGGACTAGCGGGTAGCTCCTACAATGAGCAGTTCTTC	CASSPGLAGSSYNEQFF
TRBV3-1/TRBV3-2	TRBJ2-5	TRBD2	-	TGTGCCAGCAGCCAATCTAGCGGGAGTTGGGGGAAAGAGACCCAGTACTTC	CASSQSSGSWGKETQYF
TRBV4-2	TRBJ1-1	TRBD1	-	TGTGCCAGCAGCCAAGACCAGGGGGTTCGGAACACTGAAGCTTTCTTT	CASSQDQGVRNTEAFF
TRBV29-1	TRBJ1-2	-	-	TGCAGCGTTACCAAAAGTTCAGGGCAATCCATCTATGGCTACACCTTC	CSVTKSSGQSIYGYTF
TRBV2	TRBJ2-5	-	-	TGTGCCAGCAGCAGGGGGGTCCAAGAGACCCAGTACTTC	CASSRGVQETQYF
TRBV5-5	TRBJ1-6	-	-	TGTGCCAGCAGCGACCTGGGGGTCTCACCCCTCCACTTT	CASSDLGVSPLHF
TRBV28	TRBJ1-1	-	-	TGTGCCAGCAGTTTTACCGTAGGTCCGAACACTGAAGCTTTCTTT	CASSFTVGPNTEAFF
TRBV27	TRBJ1-4	TRBD1	once	TGTGCCAGCAGTTCGGAAAGGGGGCGAGAAAAACTGTTTTTT	CASSSERGREKLFF
TRBV10-1	TRBJ2-1	TRBD2	-	TGCGCCAGCAGTGAGTCGCAGGCGGGAGGGAGCTACAATGAGCAGTTCTTC	CASSESQAGGSYNEQFF
TRBV6-2/TRBV6-3	TRBJ2-3	TRBD2	-	TGTGCCAGCAGTTTAACTAGCGGTCGCACAGATACGCAGTATTTT	CASSLTSGRTDTQYF
TRBV19	TRBJ1-1	-	-	TGTGCCAGTAGTATCAGGACCTCCGAGACTGAAGCTTTCTTT	CASSIRTSETEAFF
TRBV28	TRBJ2-3	-	-	TGTGCCAGCAGCCATCCCTCGGATACGCAGTATTTT	CASSHPSDTQYF
TRBV27	TRBJ2-7	TRBD2	-	TGTGCCAGCAGTTTTCAGACTAGCGGGAGGAGCTCCTACGAGCAGTACTTC	CASSFQTSGRSSYEQYF
TRBV6-5	TRBJ2-5	TRBD1	-	TGTGCCAGCACTTTAGGGGGACAGGGTCAAGAGACCCAGTACTTC	CASTLGGQGQETQYF
TRBV6-4	TRBJ2-3	TRBD1	-	TGTGCCAGCAGCTCGAAGGACAGGGTAATGATTGATACGCAGTATTTT	CASSSKDRVMIDTQYF
TRBV30	TRBJ1-3	-	-	TGTGCCTGGAGTGTAGACAACGGAAACACCATATATTTT	CAWSVDNGNTIYF